The 14 T cell receptor beta chains listed next were all sequenced from one sample in a study of shared clonotypes between healthy human individuals (dated by TCRdb to about 2020). The library was obtained by the immunoSEQ multiplex PCR assay. TCRdb holds this immuneACCESS table with in-frame rearrangements only. Some clones are missing; in checked studies, unresolved V genes explain under half, and the rest has no known cause. Within this sample are 1 million to 1.3 million clones, with 70% to 80% of them counted one time only. Around 0.61% of the sample lies in the top ten. Sequencing was done on a sample of memory CD4+ T cells from PBMCs. This specimen's cell subset or site label, interpreted: CD45RA-negative fraction. These receptors all come from a man younger than 35 in good health. Some clones in this sample may be carry-over from other donors' samples.

Of note for this clone: A much bigger clone sits one base away, suggesting this may be a read error. The conserved closing phenylalanine or tryptophan is absent in this CDR3, likely reflecting a read error. This chain uses TRBV28 with TRBJ1-1; D uncertain. Germline lookup yields CDR1 MDHEN and CDR2 SYDVKM. Trimming pared 5 bases from V and 5 bases from J, leaving 9 bases between. This CDR3 region has 12 residues. The CDR3 DNA is TGTGCCAGCAGTGAGAGGAGAACTGAAGCTTTCCTT. The encoded protein is CASSERRTEAFL.

The genes are TRBV7-3 and TRBJ1-1; possible D gene TRBD1, 6 bases. Germline V gene lookup returns CDR1 SGHTA and CDR2 FQGTGA. The CDR3 is made up of 13 amino acids. Trimming removed 3 bases from V and 5 bases from J, with 10 bases in between. The CDR3 region has the DNA TGTGCCAGCAGCTTCGAAAGGGGGACTGAAGCTTTCTTT. Amino acid sequence: CASSFERGTEAFF. Full variable domain (rest looked up from reference TRBV7-3 and TRBJ1-1): GAGVSQTPSNKVTEKGKYVELRCDPISGHTALYWYRQSLGQGPEFLIYFQGTGAADDSGLPNDRFFAVRPEGSVSTLKIQRTERGDSAVYLCASSFERGTEAFFGQGTRLTVV.

The chain carries TRBV30 and TRBJ2-2; a possible D gene is TRBD2 (5 bases). Looked up from germline, CDR1 is GTSNPN and CDR2 is SVGIG (reference sequence). This CDR3 region has 13 residues. V lost 3 bases and J lost 7, with 12 bases in between. The CDR3: CAWRGTGSGELFF. CDR3 nucleotide sequence: TGTGCCTGGAGAGGAACGGGGAGCGGGGAGCTGTTTTTT.

The V call is TRBV7-9, the J call TRBJ2-5, with D perhaps being TRBD1 or TRBD2 (5 bases each). CDR3 length: 16 residues. CDR1 is SEHNR, CDR2 FQNEAQ, per germline (reference sequence). V lost 5 bases and J lost 4, with 20 bases in between. The CDR3 sequence: CASSQGDGIRAETQYF. The CDR3 DNA follows: TGTGCCAGCAGCCAAGGGGACGGAATCCGTGCAGAGACCCAGTACTTC.

This clone has more than one count but fewer than ten. This chain links TRBV14 with TRBJ2-3; unclear D gene. Germline V gene lookup returns CDR1 SGHDN and CDR2 FVKESK. V lost 4 bases, J lost 6 bases, and 20 bases lay in between. CDR3 size: 16 residues. The CDR3 DNA sequence: TGTGCCAGCAGCCGACTCGGTCGTTTATTTGATGATACGCAGTATTTT. It translates to CASSRLGRLFDDTQYF.

The chain joins TRBV25-1 to TRBJ2-7; 11 bases match TRBD2. J lost 6 bases, V lost 5 bases, and 6 bases had no gene match. Germline V CDR1 and CDR2: MGHDK, SYGVNS. The CDR3 runs 14 residues. The CDR3 protein is CASSLAGGPPEQYF. The CDR3 nucleotides read TGTGCCAGCAGTTTAGCGGGAGGGCCTCCCGAGCAGTACTTC.

The V call is TRBV5-1, the J call TRBJ2-7, with D possibly TRBD1 on 8 matching bases. CDR3 length equals 14 residues. From germline, CDR1 is SGHRS and CDR2 YFSETQ. Trimming took 2 bases from V and 6 from J, leaving 15 bases between them. CDR3 region: CASSLAGQVGEQYF. Here the CDR3 DNA reads TGCGCCAGCAGCTTAGCGGGACAGGTGGGCGAGCAGTACTTC.

The rearrangement links TRBV28 to TRBJ2-3; 7 positions match TRBD2. CDR1 is MDHEN, CDR2 SYDVKM, per germline. The CDR3 has 16 residues. V shed 6 bases, J shed 3 bases, and the junction held 12 bases outside the gene matches. The CDR3 loop is CASRELVGGGTDTQYF. For the CDR3, the DNA is TGTGCCAGCAGGGAATTGGTGGGCGGGGGTACAGATACGCAGTATTTT. The full variable domain, completed using reference TRBV28 and TRBJ2-3, is DVKVTQSSRYLVKRTGEKVFLECVQDMDHENMFWYRQDPGLGLRLIYFSYDVKMKEKGDIPEGYSVSREKKERFSLILESASTNQTSMYLCASRELVGGGTDTQYFGPGTRLTVL.

This clone has a handful of counts. The rearrangement links TRBV10-3 to TRBJ2-3; 7 bases agree with TRBD2. Germline trimming cut 8 bases from V and 4 bases from J; bases unmatched to any gene: 9. The CDR3 loop spans 14 amino acids. The germline V gene has CDR1 ENHRY and CDR2 SYGVKD. The CDR3 sequence is CAIWEGPRADTQYF. In nucleotides, the CDR3 is TGTGCCATCTGGGAGGGGCCGAGGGCAGATACGCAGTATTTT.

J is TRBJ2-2 and V is TRBV25-1; 11 nucleotides agree with TRBD2. Germline assignment: CDR1 MGHDK and CDR2 SYGVNS. The junction had 7 bases not matched to a gene; V was cut back by 8 bases and J by 5 bases. This CDR3 region has 15 residues. CDR3 bases: TGTGCCAGCGGGCCGACTAGCGGGACAACCGGGGAGCTGTTTTTT. It specifies CASGPTSGTTGELFF.

J is TRBJ2-3 and V is TRBV7-6; D perhaps matches TRBD2 (7 bases). Trimming removed 2 bases at V and 5 bases at J, with 17 bases between. CDR1 SGHVS and CDR2 FNYEAQ come from the germline V gene. The CDR3 runs 16 residues. The CDR3 sequence: CASSLRGGTEGDTQYF. DNA for the CDR3: TGTGCCAGCAGCTTAAGGGGGGGGACGGAGGGAGATACGCAGTATTTT.

With regard to this clone: The same CDR3 also results from other DNA sequences found in this sample. This chain links TRBV18 with TRBJ1-1, with D uncertain. The germline V gene encodes CDR1 KGHSH and CDR2 LQKENI. CDR3 size: 15 residues. Trimming took 0 bases from V and 0 from J, leaving 8 bases between them. The CDR3: CASSPPSGMNTEAFF. For the CDR3, the DNA is TGTGCCAGCTCACCACCTTCGGGGATGAACACTGAAGCTTTCTTT.

The chain combines TRBV11-2 with TRBJ1-4; D remains ambiguous. V was shortened by 4 bases and J by 2 bases, with 8 bases between the two germline ends. The germline V gene encodes CDR1 SGHAT and CDR2 FQNNGV. The CDR3 has 14 amino acids. The CDR3 region has the DNA TGTGCCAGCAGCTCCCAGGCGACTAATGAAAAACTGTTTTTT. Protein product: CASSSQATNEKLFF.

The chain recombines TRBV6-6 with TRBJ2-7, with unresolved D. The CDR3 has 14 residues. CDR1 is MNHNY and CDR2 is SVGAGI in the germline V gene (reference sequence). Trimming took off 2 bases at V and 2 bases at J, with 10 bases between the two ends. Here the CDR3 DNA reads TGTGCCAGCAGTTACGGGCCTCCTCCCTACGAGCAGTACTTC. This gives the protein CASSYGPPPYEQYF.